These 28 T cell receptor beta chains originate from one sample sequenced in a study of cytomegalovirus exposure and HLA in healthy donors. Primers included in the PCR were 60 Vbeta and 13 Jbeta primers. Here immunoSEQ multiplex PCR was the method, and the copy in TCRdb shows in-frame clones only, minus some. The sample holds 150,000 to 200,000 clones, around 76% seen once. Sequencing was carried out using PBMCs. These receptors were obtained from a young woman in good health and CMV-seropositive.

The genes are TRBV29-1 and TRBJ2-1; maybe TRBD1 (5 bases). Germline loops: CDR1 SQVTM, CDR2 ANQGSEA. Trimming shortened V by 7 bases and J by 9 bases, and 16 bases separated the two germline ends. This CDR3 comprises 12 residues. The CDR3 sequence: CSAQGSKGEQFF. DNA for the CDR3: TGCAGCGCCCAGGGTAGTAAGGGTGAGCAGTTCTTC.

The V and J genes are TRBV7-2 and TRBJ2-2; 7 nucleotides agree with TRBD2. V lost 1 base to trimming and J lost 1 base; unmatched junction nucleotides: 12. Germline V gene lookup returns CDR1 SGHTA and CDR2 FQGNSA. The CDR3 covers 19 residues. The CDR3 reads CASSLEVRTRIRNTGELFF. The CDR3 bases are TGTGCCAGCAGCTTAGAGGTCCGGACTAGGATTAGGAACACCGGGGAGCTGTTTTTT. The full variable domain, in which reference TRBV7-2 and TRBJ2-2 provide the parts outside the CDR3, is GAGVSQSPSNKVTEKGKDVELRCDPISGHTALYWYRQSLGQGLEFLIYFQGNSAPDKSGLPSDRFSAERTGGSVSTLTIQRTQQEDSAVYLCASSLEVRTRIRNTGELFFGEGSRLTVL.

The rearrangement uses TRBV27 and TRBJ2-7; the D gene is possibly TRBD1 (6 bases). CDR1 MNHEY and CDR2 SMNVEV come from the germline V gene (reference sequence). Trimming shortened V by 1 base and J by 1 base, and 11 bases separated the two germline ends. CDR3 length equals 15 residues. CDR3 in amino acids: CASSLFGRGSYEQYF. In nucleotides, the CDR3 is TGTGCCAGCAGTTTATTCGGCAGGGGTTCCTACGAGCAGTACTTC.

The chain combines TRBV6-6 with TRBJ2-1; the match to TRBD2 covers 7 bases. The CDR3 consists of 15 residues. CDR1 and CDR2 from the germline V gene are MNHNY and SVGAGI (reference sequence). V was clipped by 0 bases and J by 7 bases; unmatched bases: 6. The CDR3 DNA reads TGTGCCAGCAGTTACTCCGGGACTACACTAAATGAGCAGTTCTTC. Protein product: CASSYSGTTLNEQFF.

This chain connects TRBV4-1 to TRBJ1-4; D remains unclear. The CDR3 consists of 13 residues. Germline V gene lookup returns CDR1 MGHRA and CDR2 YSYEKL. V was trimmed by 8 bases and J by 7 bases, leaving 14 bases between them. CDR3 bases: TGCGCCAGCCGCCTAGCTCCCCCTGAAAAACTGTTTTTT. Translated: CASRLAPPEKLFF.

This clone was found a few times. This chain links TRBV28 with TRBJ1-2; maybe TRBD1 (6 bases). The CDR3 has 14 residues. Trimming pared 2 bases from V and 4 bases from J, leaving 11 bases between. Per germline, CDR1 MDHEN and CDR2 SYDVKM. CDR3 coding DNA: TGTGCCAGCAGTTTAGGACAGAGGGCCTATGGCTACACCTTC. Its translation is CASSLGQRAYGYTF.

J is TRBJ1-1 and V is TRBV5-6; 9 bases map to TRBD1. Per germline, CDR1 SGHDT and CDR2 YYEEEE. V was clipped by 3 bases and J by 4 bases; unmatched bases: 7. The CDR3 loop spans 15 amino acids. The CDR3 DNA sequence: TGTGCCAGCAGCTCAGGGACAGGGTTCAGCACTGAAGCTTTCTTT. Translation gives CASSSGTGFSTEAFF.

The rearrangement uses TRBV4-2 and TRBJ2-3, with D uncertain. V was clipped by 0 bases and J by 0 bases, with 10 bases between them. The CDR3 covers 16 residues. Looked up from germline, CDR1 is LGHNA and CDR2 is YNFKEQ. CDR3 loop: CASSQDSGTSTDTQYF. The CDR3 region has the DNA TGTGCCAGCAGCCAAGATTCAGGAACTAGCACAGATACGCAGTATTTT.

CDR3 amino acids: CASSQGGLALQETQYF. As DNA, the CDR3 is TGCGCCAGCAGCCAAGGAGGACTAGCCCTACAAGAGACCCAGTACTTC. The chain combines TRBV4-1 with TRBJ2-5, with 8 bases fitting TRBD2. V shed 1 base and J 2 bases; nucleotides not matched to a gene: 6. CDR3 length: 16 residues. Germline CDR1 MGHRA, CDR2 YSYEKL.

Only one count was recorded for this clone. The chain links TRBV29-1 to TRBJ2-1; 11 nucleotides match TRBD2. Germline V gives CDR1 SQVTM, CDR2 ANQGSEA. V shed 8 bases, J shed 7 bases, and the junction held 16 bases outside the gene matches. The CDR3 is made up of 16 amino acids. CDR3 protein: CSSLAGLAGGRNEQFF. As DNA, the CDR3 is TGCAGCTCATTGGCGGGGCTAGCGGGAGGAAGGAATGAGCAGTTCTTC.

V usage is TRBV11-2 and J usage is TRBJ2-7; D not certain. Between the trimmed V and J ends, which lost 5 bases and 0 bases, there was a span of 5 bases. The CDR3 consists of 12 residues. The germline gives CDR1 SGHAT, CDR2 FQNNGV. The CDR3 DNA sequence: TGTGCCAGCAGCCGGAGCTCCTACGAGCAGTACTTC. This encodes CASSRSSYEQYF.

CDR3: CASSRGTSGRYRDTQYF. The CDR3 DNA sequence: TGTGCCAGCAGCCGAGGGACTAGCGGCCGTTATAGGGATACGCAGTATTTT. The rearrangement uses TRBV9 and TRBJ2-3; 11 nucleotides agree with TRBD2. This CDR3 is built from 17 residues. Germline V lookup: CDR1 SGDLS, CDR2 YYNGEE. J was trimmed by 6 bases and V by 4 bases; bases with no gene match: 13.

The chain combines TRBV4-3 with TRBJ1-1; a weak D match, TRBD1 (6 bases). V was pared by 3 bases and J by 0 bases, with 14 bases between. In germline, CDR1 is LGHNA, CDR2 YSLEER. The CDR3 is 16 residues long. The CDR3 sequence is CASSQRPTGLNTEAFF. The DNA for the CDR3 is TGCGCCAGCAGCCAGAGGCCCACAGGGCTGAACACTGAAGCTTTCTTT.

The J gene is TRBJ2-1, the V gene TRBV7-2, with 8 positions matching TRBD2. V lost 1 base to trimming and J lost 2 bases; unmatched junction nucleotides: 4. The V gene's germline CDR1 is SGHTA and CDR2 FQGNSA. The CDR3 is made up of 16 amino acids. CDR3 amino acids: CASSLVGGAPYNEQFF. CDR3 sequence (DNA): TGTGCCAGCAGCTTAGTCGGGGGGGCGCCCTACAATGAGCAGTTCTTC. The variable domain in full, completed from reference TRBV7-2 and TRBJ2-1, reads GAGVSQSPSNKVTEKGKDVELRCDPISGHTALYWYRQSLGQGLEFLIYFQGNSAPDKSGLPSDRFSAERTGGSVSTLTIQRTQQEDSAVYLCASSLVGGAPYNEQFFGPGTRLTVL.

The CDR3 sequence: CASNGRDRGRCYTF. CDR3 coding DNA: TGTGCCAGCAACGGAAGGGACAGGGGGCGTTGCTACACCTTC. This rearrangement joins TRBV9 to TRBJ1-2; 12 bases map to TRBD1. From germline, CDR1 is SGDLS and CDR2 YYNGEE. V shed 6 bases and J 9 bases; nucleotides not matched to a gene: 9. This CDR3 spans 14 amino acids.

This clone was seen a handful of times. The chain has TRBV5-5 and TRBJ2-1; 7 nucleotides match TRBD1. CDR3 length equals 15 residues. The germline V gene has CDR1 SGHKS and CDR2 YYEKEE (reference sequence). The V and J ends lost 2 bases and 7 bases, in that order; junction bases with no gene match: 9. The CDR3 DNA sequence: TGTGCCAGCAGCTTTTATGGACAGGTCGGAAATGAGCAGTTCTTC. Protein sequence: CASSFYGQVGNEQFF.

The genes are TRBV5-1 and TRBJ1-6, with D possibly TRBD1 on 6 matching bases. Germline V gene sequence: CDR1 SGHRS, CDR2 YFSETQ. The CDR3 sequence is 15 residues long. V lost 5 bases and J 9 bases, leaving 18 bases between the germline ends. CDR3 nucleotide sequence: TGCGCCAGCAGTCGGTCGGGGGGGCAGGTTTCACCCCTCCACTTT. Translation gives CASSRSGGQVSPLHF.

The chain is built from TRBV7-8 and TRBJ1-1, with a weak D call TRBD1 (6 bases). Germline lookup yields CDR1 SGHVS and CDR2 FQNEAQ. V gave up 4 bases and J gave up 4 bases, with 19 bases separating them. The CDR3 loop spans 16 amino acids. The CDR3 loop is CASSSGGGADVTEAFF. The CDR3 DNA reads as TGTGCCAGCAGCTCCGGCGGGGGCGCGGACGTCACTGAAGCTTTCTTT.

The sample holds a few counts of this clone. The V gene is TRBV9, the J gene TRBJ1-2; 7 positions match TRBD1. Germline CDR1 and CDR2: SGDLS and YYNGEE. With 4 bases clipped from V and 7 bases from J, the junction kept 13 bases outside the gene matches. This CDR3 is 15 amino acids long. The CDR3 nucleotides are TGTGCCAGCAGCCCACAGGACAGGTGGGCTACTGGCTACACCTTC. Translation gives CASSPQDRWATGYTF.

This clone was recorded a few times. CDR3 loop: CASSVSIAAGTGELFF. The CDR3 nucleotides read TGTGCCAGCAGCGTGTCTATAGCGGCAGGCACCGGGGAGCTGTTTTTT. The chain combines TRBV9 with TRBJ2-2; TRBD2 is a possible D gene (6 bases). CDR1 and CDR2 (germline): SGDLS, YYNGEE. Trimming shortened V by 2 bases and J by 4 bases, and 15 bases separated the two germline ends. This CDR3 is 16 amino acids long.

The gene calls are TRBV6-1 and TRBJ2-3; 8 nucleotides line up with TRBD2. Germline V gene lookup returns CDR1 MNHNS and CDR2 SASEGT. The CDR3 is made up of 16 amino acids. The ends lost 2 bases at V and 2 bases at J; junction bases unmatched: 6. CDR3 region: CASSEKAGVTTDTQYF. Here the CDR3 DNA reads TGTGCCAGCAGTGAAAAAGCGGGAGTTACCACAGATACGCAGTATTTT.

V and J are TRBV5-1 and TRBJ2-1; D is possibly TRBD1 (6 bases). The germline CDR1 and CDR2 sequences are SGHRS and YFSETQ. The CDR3 totals 15 residues. V was shortened by 2 bases and J by 4 bases, with 13 bases between the two germline ends. In nucleotides, the CDR3 is TGCGCCAGCAGCTTCTCCGGGACATCGTACAATGAGCAGTTCTTC. This encodes CASSFSGTSYNEQFF.

The rearrangement uses TRBV30 and TRBJ2-7; 11 bases fit TRBD2. With 2 bases clipped from V and 2 bases from J, the junction kept 5 bases outside the gene matches. CDR1 is GTSNPN, CDR2 SVGIG, per germline (reference sequence). This CDR3 spans 15 amino acids. The CDR3 nucleotides read TGTGCCTGGAGTTTGGGACTAGCGGATACCTACGAGCAGTACTTC. This gives the protein CAWSLGLADTYEQYF.

The rearrangement joins TRBV4-3 to TRBJ1-4; perhaps TRBD1 as D (6 bases). Germline V lookup: CDR1 LGHNA, CDR2 YSLEER. This CDR3 comprises 16 residues. Trimming took off 3 bases at V and 5 bases at J, with 16 bases between the two ends. The CDR3 reads CASSQGNRASNEKLFF. CDR3 bases: TGCGCCAGCAGCCAGGGGAACAGGGCGTCGAATGAAAAACTGTTTTTT.

The CDR3: CASSIPGQGSEQYF. CDR3 DNA: TGTGCCAGTAGTATCCCTGGACAGGGTTCCGAGCAGTACTTC. The rearrangement uses TRBV19 and TRBJ2-7, with 8 bases matching TRBD1. Per germline, CDR1 LNHDA and CDR2 SQIVND (reference sequence). This CDR3 region has 14 residues. The V gene end was trimmed by 3 bases and the J gene end by 6 bases; junction bases not matched to a gene: 7.

This chain joins TRBV5-4 and TRBJ2-1; 11 nucleotides align to TRBD2. Germline trimming cut 4 bases from V and 0 bases from J; bases unmatched to any gene: 6. Germline V gives CDR1 SGHNT, CDR2 YYREEE (reference sequence). The CDR3 is 17 residues long. CDR3 DNA: TGTGCCAGCAGCGTTGGGACTAGCGGTCTCTCCTACAATGAGCAGTTCTTC. This sequence encodes CASSVGTSGLSYNEQFF.

The rearrangement joins TRBV6-1 to TRBJ2-2, with TRBD1 as a possible D gene (6 bases). V was pared by 6 bases and J by 2 bases, with 10 bases between. Germline loops: CDR1 MNHNS, CDR2 SASEGT. This CDR3 is built from 14 residues. CDR3 protein: CASSAGTNTGELFF. For the CDR3, the DNA is TGTGCCAGCAGCGCCGGGACAAACACCGGGGAGCTGTTTTTT.

The J gene is TRBJ2-4, the V gene TRBV6-5, with D perhaps matching TRBD2 (6 bases). Trimming pared 5 bases from V and 5 bases from J, leaving 10 bases between. Germline loops: CDR1 MNHEY, CDR2 SVGAGI. There are 13 residues in the CDR3. As DNA, the CDR3 is TGTGCCAGCAGTCGGGGCGGGGAAAACATTCAGTACTTC. It translates to CASSRGGENIQYF.